The present T cell receptor beta chain was sequenced within a study of vaccination effects on CD4 cells after COVID-19. Study as a whole: It was a median of 72 days after the second dose that post-vaccine samples were obtained.

Assay: immunoSEQ multiplex PCR; the TCRdb copy retains only in-frame clones and omits some. There are approximately 66,000 clones in the sample; roughly four fifths occur only once, and more than 2% lies in the top ten. In its sample, this clone was seen once. The antigen is unknown. CDR1 and CDR2 (germline): MNHEY, SVGAGI. This CDR3 contains 12 residues. Trimming left V 2 bases short and J 11 bases short, with 12 bases between. Scientists isolated CD4+ T cells after a roughly nine-day culture period ended. All study participants received two doses of BNT162b2 or mRNA-1273 vaccine. Study-level points and caveats: Pronounced clonal contraction occurred in clones induced by infection and by vaccine late after vaccination.

The V gene is TRBV6-5, the J gene TRBJ1-1, with TRBD1 as a possible D gene (5 bases). The source was CD4+ T cells from PBMCs cultured without peptide, collected after COVID-19 vaccination. The sequence was collected from a human donor who received a COVID-19 vaccine. The CDR3 coding sequence is TGTGCCAGCAGTTACGAAGGGGCAGAGGCTTTCTTT. Its translation: CASSYEGAEAFF.